This T cell receptor beta chain stems from a study of T cell clonotyping in hematopoietic cell transplantation. Whole-study findings and limits: After transplant, recipient diversity fell while pathologically expanded clonotypes grew through day 180. No sorting was done, leaving CD4 and CD8 contributions mixed. Graft donor and pretransplant recipient Inverse Simpson Index values predicted broader posttransplant TCR diversity.

Data came from immunoSEQ multiplex PCR; TCRdb stores just in-frame clones and leaves some out. This sample yields 7,200 or so clones, of which 70% to 90% are seen a single time; roughly 4.4% belongs to the top ten. Recipients were bled about 28 days pretransplant and at posttransplant days 30, 100, 180. About this clone itself: Its target is not known.

Germline lookup yields CDR1 LNHDA and CDR2 SQIVND (reference sequence). The V end lost 5 bases, the J end lost 3 bases, and 9 bases lay between the germline ends. This CDR3 region has 13 residues. The chain has TRBV19 and TRBJ2-3, with D possibly being TRBD1 (5 bases). The sample in question was PBMCs, obtained 30 days after allogeneic stem cell transplant. The TCR comes from a female patient between 50 and 59 years old who had an allogeneic stem cell transplant from an unrelated donor, so the T cells may come from the graft donor. Some clones in this sample may be carry-over from other donors' samples. The CDR3 DNA reads as TGTGCCAGTAGTGCATCAGGGACAGATACGCAGTATTTT. It is translated as CASSASGTDTQYF. The entire variable domain, with the rest obtained from reference TRBV19 and TRBJ2-3, is as follows: DGGITQSPKYLFRKEGQNVTLSCEQNLNHDAMYWYRQDPGQGLRLIYYSQIVNDFQKGDIAEGYSVSREKKESFPLTVTSAQKNPTAFYLCASSASGTDTQYFGPGTRLTVL.